Only a few counts were recorded for the clone carrying this T cell receptor (beta chain). What it binds is unknown. In making TCR beta libraries, quantitative 5'-RACE with molecular barcodes was used. A single record per CDR3 protein comes from TCRdb applying MiXCR to the 5' RACE reads. The sample has 450,000 to 550,000 distinct CDR3 sequences; about 5.7% are singletons. The V gene end was trimmed by 1 base and the J gene end by 5 bases; junction bases not matched to a gene: 15. The CDR3 sequence is 19 residues long. Per germline, CDR1 MGHRA and CDR2 YSYEKL. The record originates from a study of CD8 T cells in ankylosing spondylitis. Regarding the study as a whole: Typical of ankylosing spondylitis blood, it appeared, was a TCR beta motif of eight highly homologous variants. Earlier studies detected some motif variants in reactive arthritis synovial fluid and blood.

The sequence derives from a male donor with ankylosing spondylitis. The chain combines TRBV4-1 with TRBJ1-1; 11 bases agree with TRBD1. The sequenced material came from blood, either unsorted or a sorted T cell fraction (not recorded which). The CDR3 loop is CASSQATGPGTGGRTEAFF. In DNA form, the CDR3 reads TGCGCCAGCAGCCAAGCCACCGGGCCCGGGACAGGGGGTCGGACTGAAGCTTTCTTT.